The next 16 T cell receptor beta chains were all read from a single sample in a study of shared clonotypes between healthy human individuals. Sequencing was performed with immunoSEQ multiplex PCR; in TCRdb, only in-frame clones are kept and a portion is missing. The profile shows roughly 1.4 million clones, just under 99% of them singletons. Sequencing input: naive CD4+ T cells sorted from blood. Stated subset: CD45RA+ positively selected. These receptors originate from a man aged 25 to 40 in good health.

This chain links TRBV6-5 with TRBJ2-7; D remains unclear. Germline V CDR1 and CDR2: MNHEY, SVGAGI. V lost 6 bases and J 0 bases, leaving 15 bases between the germline ends. This CDR3 has 15 residues. Written as DNA, the CDR3 is TGTGCCAGCAGCCCTGCCCCAGTCTTCTCCTACGAGCAGTACTTC. It specifies CASSPAPVFSYEQYF.

This chain links TRBV28 with TRBJ1-2; 8 bases align to TRBD1. Germline CDR1 MDHEN, CDR2 SYDVKM. This CDR3 has 14 amino acids. The ends lost 2 bases at V and 10 bases at J; junction bases unmatched: 9. Written as DNA, the CDR3 is TGTGCCAGCAGTTTAAGACAGCAGGGGGCCTTCTACACCTTC. Translation gives CASSLRQQGAFYTF.

As DNA, the CDR3 is TGTGCCAGCAGCGTGTGTGATGCCGGGGGGTACTTC. Its translation is CASSVCDAGGYF. The gene calls are TRBV11-3 and TRBJ2-5; possibly TRBD2 for D (6 bases). This CDR3 comprises 12 residues. Germline V CDR1 and CDR2: SGHNT, YENEEA. V dropped 5 bases and J dropped 13 bases, with 17 bases sitting between them.

The chain has TRBV5-4 and TRBJ2-3; 16 positions agree with TRBD2. The CDR3 totals 16 residues. Germline CDR1 SGHNT, CDR2 YYREEE (reference sequence). V lost 3 bases to trimming and J lost 6 bases; unmatched junction nucleotides: 4. The CDR3 nucleotides are TGTGCCAGCAGCTCGGGACTAGCGGGAGGGGCCGATACGCAGTATTTT. Protein sequence: CASSSGLAGGADTQYF.

The chain has TRBV28 and TRBJ2-3, with D tentatively TRBD1 or TRBD2 (5 bases each). The CDR3 loop spans 14 amino acids. The germline V gene encodes CDR1 MDHEN and CDR2 SYDVKM. V dropped 5 bases and J dropped 4 bases, with 13 bases sitting between them. The CDR3 protein is CASSVRGDPDTQYF. The DNA for the CDR3 is TGTGCCAGCAGTGTCCGAGGGGACCCAGATACGCAGTATTTT.

This clone was recorded only once. V gene TRBV5-1 combines with J gene TRBJ1-4; maybe TRBD1 (5 bases). V was clipped by 8 bases and J by 3 bases, with 8 bases between them. The CDR3 is 12 residues long. CDR1 is SGHRS, CDR2 YFSETQ, per germline. CDR3 sequence reads: CASRDPNEKLFF. In DNA, the CDR3 is TGCGCCAGTCGGGACCCTAATGAAAAACTGTTTTTT. Complete variable domain (other parts from reference TRBV5-1 and TRBJ1-4): KAGVTQTPRYLIKTRGQQVTLSCSPISGHRSVSWYQQTPGQGLQFLFEYFSETQRNKGNFPGRFSGRQFSNSRSEMNVSTLELGDSALYLCASRDPNEKLFFGSGTQLSVL.

The DNA of the CDR3 is TGTGCCAGCAGTGAAGCGTTCGGGACTATAGCCAAAAACATTCAGTACTTC. Its protein is CASSEAFGTIAKNIQYF. The chain combines TRBV2 with TRBJ2-4; 7 bases fit TRBD2. Germline V gene sequence: CDR1 SNHLY, CDR2 FYNNEI. V lost 0 bases, J lost 0 bases, and 5 bases stayed unmatched. This CDR3 has 17 amino acids.

This sequence joins TRBV7-2 and TRBJ2-1; D possibly corresponds to TRBD2 (5 bases). Trimming stripped 4 bases from V and 7 bases from J, with 11 bases between. From germline, CDR1 is SGHTA and CDR2 FQGNSA. This CDR3 region has 13 residues. In nucleotides, the CDR3 is TGTGCCAGCAGCTCGGATCCGGGAAATGAGCAGTTCTTC. Its protein is CASSSDPGNEQFF.

This chain joins TRBV29-1 and TRBJ1-1; D gene unclear. CDR3 length equals 12 residues. V shed 5 bases and J shed 1 base, with 8 bases lying between them. Germline V gene lookup returns CDR1 SQVTM and CDR2 ANQGSEA. CDR3 DNA: TGCAGCGTTTCTATGGGGAACACTGAAGCTTTCTTT. Amino acid sequence: CSVSMGNTEAFF.

V gene TRBV15 combines with J gene TRBJ2-5, with D possibly called TRBD1 or TRBD2 (5 bases each). Germline V gene lookup returns CDR1 LNHNV and CDR2 YYDKDF (reference sequence). Trimming cost V 6 bases and J 10 bases, with 24 bases left between them. The CDR3 extends over 15 amino acids. CDR3 in amino acids: CATSGGFRNPSSQYF. The CDR3 DNA is TGTGCCACCAGTGGGGGTTTTCGAAACCCTAGCAGCCAGTACTTC.

The chain links TRBV5-6 to TRBJ1-2, with 10 bases matching TRBD1. J lost 5 bases, V lost 3 bases, and 4 bases had no gene match. CDR1 is SGHDT, CDR2 YYEEEE, per germline. The CDR3 is made up of 14 amino acids. The CDR3 sequence: CASSSTGGRYGYTF. The CDR3 nucleotides read TGTGCCAGCAGCTCGACAGGGGGCCGGTATGGCTACACCTTC. The entire variable domain, with the rest obtained from reference TRBV5-6 and TRBJ1-2, is as follows: DAGVTQSPTHLIKTRGQQVTLRCSPKSGHDTVSWYQQALGQGPQFIFQYYEEEERQRGNFPDRFSGHQFPNYSSELNVNALLLGDSALYLCASSSTGGRYGYTFGSGTRLTVV.

V is TRBV11-2 and J is TRBJ1-2; tentatively, D is TRBD1 (5 bases). The CDR3 contains 14 residues. Trimming shortened V by 5 bases and J by 5 bases, and 15 bases separated the two germline ends. Germline V gene lookup returns CDR1 SGHAT and CDR2 FQNNGV. The CDR3 spells CASSTPRGRYGYTF. The CDR3 DNA reads as TGTGCCAGCAGCACACCCCGGGGCCGGTATGGCTACACCTTC.

This chain links TRBV7-2 with TRBJ2-3; D gene unclear. V lost 4 bases, J lost 1 base, and 6 bases lay in between. CDR1 is SGHTA and CDR2 is FQGNSA in the germline V gene. The CDR3 contains 13 residues. The CDR3 here is CASSSRGTDTQYF. CDR3 DNA sequence: TGTGCCAGCAGCTCCCGGGGCACAGATACGCAGTATTTT.

V gene TRBV30 combines with J gene TRBJ2-1; 8 bases are shared with TRBD2. Germline V gene sequence: CDR1 GTSNPN, CDR2 SVGIG (reference sequence). V was pared by 0 bases and J by 2 bases, with 3 bases of the junction left unmatched. This CDR3 has 15 residues. CDR3 sequence reads: CAWSVGSGTYNEQFF. The CDR3 DNA sequence: TGTGCCTGGAGTGTAGGTAGCGGGACCTACAATGAGCAGTTCTTC.

The gene calls are TRBV18 and TRBJ2-1, with 11 bases identical to TRBD2. The J segment lost 12 bases and the V segment lost 3 bases, leaving 13 bases of the junction unmatched. The germline gives CDR1 KGHSH, CDR2 LQKENI. CDR3 size: 16 residues. The CDR3 loop reads CASSPPGSGRAFLQFF. In DNA form, the CDR3 reads TGTGCCAGCTCACCCCCCGGTAGCGGGAGGGCCTTTTTGCAGTTCTTC. Full variable domain (remainder filled in from reference TRBV18 and TRBJ2-1): NAGVMQNPRHLVRRRGQEARLRCSPMKGHSHVYWYRQLPEEGLKFMVYLQKENIIDESGMPKERFSAEFPKEGPSILRIQQVVRGDSAAYFCASSPPGSGRAFLQFFGPGTRLTVL.

The chain combines TRBV11-2 with TRBJ2-7; D unresolved. The CDR3 consists of 13 residues. Per the germline V gene, CDR1 is SGHAT and CDR2 is FQNNGV. V lost 5 bases to trimming and J lost 1 base, with 9 bases between them. CDR3 protein: CASSSRRSYEQYF. CDR3 DNA: TGTGCCAGCAGCAGTAGACGGTCCTACGAGCAGTACTTC.